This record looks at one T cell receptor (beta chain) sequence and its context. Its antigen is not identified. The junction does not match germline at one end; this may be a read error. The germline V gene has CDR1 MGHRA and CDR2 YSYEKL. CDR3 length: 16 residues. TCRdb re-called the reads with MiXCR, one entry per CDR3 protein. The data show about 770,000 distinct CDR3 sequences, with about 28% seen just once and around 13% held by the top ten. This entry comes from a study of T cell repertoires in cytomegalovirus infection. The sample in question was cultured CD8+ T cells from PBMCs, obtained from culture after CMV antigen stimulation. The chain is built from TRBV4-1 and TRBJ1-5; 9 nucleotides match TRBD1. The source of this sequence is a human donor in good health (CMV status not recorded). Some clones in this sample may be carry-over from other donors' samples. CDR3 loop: CTSSQWRTGVDQPQHF. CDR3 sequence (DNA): TGCACCAGCAGCCAATGGAGGACAGGGGTAGATCAGCCCCAGCATTTT.